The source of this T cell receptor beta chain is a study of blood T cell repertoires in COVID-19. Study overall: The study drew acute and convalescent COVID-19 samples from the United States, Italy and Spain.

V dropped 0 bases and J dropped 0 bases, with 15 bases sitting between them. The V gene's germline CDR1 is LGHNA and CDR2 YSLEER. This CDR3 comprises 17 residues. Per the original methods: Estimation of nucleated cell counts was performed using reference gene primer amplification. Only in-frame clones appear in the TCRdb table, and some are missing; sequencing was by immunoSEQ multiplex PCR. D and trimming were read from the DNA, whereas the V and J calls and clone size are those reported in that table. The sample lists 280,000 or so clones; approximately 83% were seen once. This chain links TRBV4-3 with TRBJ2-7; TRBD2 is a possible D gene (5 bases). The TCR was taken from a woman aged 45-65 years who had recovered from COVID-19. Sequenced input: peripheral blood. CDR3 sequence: CASSQDHGVANSYEQYF. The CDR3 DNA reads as TGCGCCAGCAGCCAAGATCATGGAGTAGCGAACTCCTACGAGCAGTACTTC.